This is a list of T cell receptor beta chains from one sample in a study of prognosis after radiotherapy for stage I lung cancer. MiXCR, applied by TCRdb to the multiplex PCR reads, yields one record per CDR3 protein. The sample consists of 12,000 to 15,000 distinct CDR3 sequences, approximately 55% of them appearing once. The sample here was PBMCs, taken before or after stereotactic body radiation therapy (not recorded which). These receptors all come from a donor of 50 years or more with non-small cell lung cancer. Both conserved end residues are trimmed from each CDR3. Fields, in order: D gene, clone size, V gene, CDR3 protein. The D gene is left open where the match is weak. Clone size is given for some rows only: seen once, a few or many times, or a class if the clone is expanded.

>-|many|TRBV6-2/TRBV6-3
ASSEQGPIIKNIQY
>-|once|TRBV19
ASRTTQGKYGYT
>TRBD2|-|TRBV12-3/TRBV12-4
ANSLVSGGNEQF
>-|medium-sized|TRBV19
ASSPPSEVGYT
>TRBD1|many|TRBV2
ASGGTGGWWTEAF
>-|medium-sized|TRBV12-3/TRBV12-4
ASSYRDVAYEQY
>-|-|TRBV7-9
ASSPGSHADTQY
>TRBD2|-|TRBV6-2/TRBV6-3
ASRFSGSVKGNGQF
>-|few|TRBV13
ASSLYSGGDTGELF
>-|many|TRBV9
ASSGGQGPAYEQY
>TRBD1|many|TRBV5-6
ASSFDRGLGELF
>-|medium-sized|TRBV24-1
ATSDFPRPQGNYQPQH
>TRBD2|medium-sized|TRBV7-2
ASSLKAGALSYEQY
>-|-|TRBV7-9
ASSPRVTSIREQF
>TRBD1|-|TRBV7-9
ASSPRQGHNSPLH
>-|-|TRBV2
ASSESSGVANEQF
>-|-|TRBV11-2
ASTWGSGANVLT
>TRBD2|many|TRBV19
ASSIFGSGASSYNEQF
>-|-|TRBV20-1
SARDRGRAVYGYT
>-|-|TRBV6-2/TRBV6-3
ASSTTIGGPYEQY
>-|-|TRBV28
ATYERGVQAGELF
>-|many|TRBV12-3/TRBV12-4
ASSPRDRSDTQY
>-|-|TRBV30
AWRGKGTDTQY
>-|once|TRBV19
ASSGWDITDTQY
>-|-|TRBV5-1
ASSPGGATYGYT
>TRBD2|-|TRBV2
ASSEGGSGIDTQY
>TRBD1|-|TRBV7-8
ASSPGTDYGYT
>TRBD1|-|TRBV6-5
ASSSGTGEQY
>-|-|TRBV7-9
ASRGVASYNEQF
>TRBD1|many|TRBV28
ASSATGVVDTQY
>-|-|TRBV15
ATITTQGGSNVLT
>-|-|TRBV2
ASGEGRGQPQH
>TRBD1|-|TRBV11-2
ASSLHRGRNTIY
>TRBD1|-|TRBV28
ASSLTGQGVYEQY
>-|-|TRBV5-1
ASSPGASYEQY
>TRBD2|few|TRBV6-1
ASRSGLAGAKNTGELF
>-|medium-sized|TRBV7-2
ASSSGRLSYEQY
>TRBD2|medium-sized|TRBV6-5
ASSYLSGLGSGELF
>-|-|TRBV14
ASSRRDIGELF
>TRBD1|once|TRBV6-1
ASTDRGPADTQY
>-|-|TRBV20-1
SASKQVDQPQH